The subject of this entry is one T cell receptor (beta chain). In the study's own analysis: The authors estimated nucleated cell counts from reference gene primer amplification. Sequenced by immunoSEQ multiplex PCR; TCRdb stores in-frame clones only, minus some. V, J and clone size were drawn from that table, and D and trimming were deduced from the DNA. Found here are fewer than 200,000 clones, 80% to 90% of them singletons; the top ten hold about 12%. Enrolment of Seattle patients took place during active infection, and they were followed longitudinally. This specimen belongs to a study of blood T cell repertoires in COVID-19. Study-wide background: The origin of the acute and convalescent COVID-19 samples was the United States, Italy and Spain. T cells, B-cell-depleted T cells, or PBMCs provided the cDNA or gDNA that served as material.

This TCR came from a woman in her seventies with COVID-19, enrolled during active disease. The sequenced sample consisted of peripheral blood.

Here the CDR3 reads CASSPPLRGEQFF. DNA of the CDR3: TGTGCCAGCAGCCCCCCCTTGAGGGGGGAGCAGTTCTTC. The rearrangement uses TRBV27 and TRBJ2-1; the D gene is possibly TRBD1 (6 bases). The CDR3 has 13 residues. Trimming pared 6 bases from V and 10 bases from J, leaving 16 bases between. The germline V gene has CDR1 MNHEY and CDR2 SMNVEV (reference sequence).